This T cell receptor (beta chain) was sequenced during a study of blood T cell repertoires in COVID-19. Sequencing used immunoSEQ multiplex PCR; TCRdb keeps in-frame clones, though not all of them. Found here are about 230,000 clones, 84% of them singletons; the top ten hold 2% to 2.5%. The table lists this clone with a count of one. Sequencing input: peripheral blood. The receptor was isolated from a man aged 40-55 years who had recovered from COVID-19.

CDR3 nucleotides: TGCGCCAGCAGCCAAGATAGAGGGATAAACACCGGGGAGCTGTTTTTT. This gives the protein CASSQDRGINTGELFF. The chain is built from TRBV4-3 and TRBJ2-2, with D maybe TRBD2 (5 bases). CDR3 length equals 16 residues. Germline values: CDR1 LGHNA, CDR2 YSLEER. Trimming cost V 0 bases and J 2 bases, with 10 bases left between them.